This entry lists 5 T cell receptor beta chains sequenced from one sample in a study of T cell changes during pregnancy in multiple sclerosis. Assay: immunoSEQ multiplex PCR; the TCRdb copy retains only in-frame clones and omits some. The table has under 50,000 clones, 91% seen once. Sequenced material: CD4+ T cells from peripheral blood mononuclear cells, taken in the second trimester of pregnancy. These receptors originate from a female donor in good health, enrolled as a control in a pregnancy study.

CDR3 loop: CASSYKGGTSNQPQHF. The CDR3 DNA reads as TGTGCCAGCAGTTATAAGGGCGGGACGAGCAATCAGCCCCAGCATTTT. The chain couples TRBV6-6 to TRBJ1-5; tentatively, D is TRBD1 (5 bases). Trimming cost V 3 bases and J 1 base, with 13 bases left between them. The CDR3 spans 16 residues. Per the germline V gene, CDR1 is MNHNY and CDR2 is SVGAGI (reference sequence).

The chain is built from TRBV9 and TRBJ2-1; the D is unclear. Germline V lookup: CDR1 SGDLS, CDR2 YYNGEE. The CDR3 covers 12 residues. Deletions cut 3 bases from V and 3 bases from J, with 4 bases between. The CDR3, as DNA: TGTGCCAGCAGCGCCAGCTACAATGAGCAGTTCTTC. This encodes CASSASYNEQFF.

The chain joins TRBV28 to TRBJ1-1, with D perhaps matching TRBD1 (6 bases). CDR1 is MDHEN and CDR2 is SYDVKM in the germline V gene. The CDR3 is 16 amino acids. V dropped 9 bases and J dropped 2 bases, with 22 bases sitting between them. The chain's CDR3 is CASMTGGKSPNTEAFF. The CDR3 nucleotides are TGTGCCAGTATGACAGGTGGGAAAAGCCCAAACACTGAAGCTTTCTTT. Using reference TRBV28 and TRBJ1-1 for the parts outside the CDR3, the full variable domain is DVKVTQSSRYLVKRTGEKVFLECVQDMDHENMFWYRQDPGLGLRLIYFSYDVKMKEKGDIPEGYSVSREKKERFSLILESASTNQTSMYLCASMTGGKSPNTEAFFGQGTRLTVV.

The chain carries TRBV19 and TRBJ2-2, with a weak D call TRBD1 (6 bases). Trimming pared 5 bases from V and 5 bases from J, leaving 18 bases between. The germline V gene encodes CDR1 LNHDA and CDR2 SQIVND (reference sequence). CDR3 length equals 16 residues. CDR3 DNA: TGTGCCAGTAGTCCGAATACAGGGTTCCAGACCGGGGAGCTGTTTTTT. It encodes CASSPNTGFQTGELFF.

In the case of this clone: The junction and the germline gene differ at one end; a read error may be behind it. V is TRBV4-1 and J is TRBJ1-1; 11 bases align to TRBD1. Germline V lookup: CDR1 MGHRA, CDR2 YSYEKL. This CDR3 is 16 amino acids long. CDR3 sequence (DNA): TGCGTCAGCAGCCGAGGACAGGGGGCTATGAACACTGAAGCTTTCTTT. It specifies CVSSRGQGAMNTEAFF.